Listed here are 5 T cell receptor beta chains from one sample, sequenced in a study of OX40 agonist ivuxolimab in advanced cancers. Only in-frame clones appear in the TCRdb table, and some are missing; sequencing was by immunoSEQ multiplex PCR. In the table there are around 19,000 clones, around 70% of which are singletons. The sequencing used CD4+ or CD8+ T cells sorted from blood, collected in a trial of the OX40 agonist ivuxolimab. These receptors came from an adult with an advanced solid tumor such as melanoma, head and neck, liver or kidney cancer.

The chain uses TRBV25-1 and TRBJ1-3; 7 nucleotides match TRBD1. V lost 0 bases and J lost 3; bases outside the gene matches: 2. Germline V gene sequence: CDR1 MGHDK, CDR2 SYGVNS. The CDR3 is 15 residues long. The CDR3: CASSEYQGVGNTIYF. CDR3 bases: TGTGCCAGCAGTGAATATCAGGGGGTTGGAAACACCATATATTTT.

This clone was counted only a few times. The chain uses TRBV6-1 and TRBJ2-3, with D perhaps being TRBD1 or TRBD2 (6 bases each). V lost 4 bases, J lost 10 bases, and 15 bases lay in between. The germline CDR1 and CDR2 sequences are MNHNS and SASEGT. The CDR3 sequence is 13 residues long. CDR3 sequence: CASSGGAYGAQYF. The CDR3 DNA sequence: TGTGCCAGCAGTGGGGGGGCTTACGGGGCGCAGTATTTT.

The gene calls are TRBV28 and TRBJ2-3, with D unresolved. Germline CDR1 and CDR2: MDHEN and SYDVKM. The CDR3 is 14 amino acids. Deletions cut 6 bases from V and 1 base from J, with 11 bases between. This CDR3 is CASRRSGGTDTQYF. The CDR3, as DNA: TGTGCCAGCAGGAGGAGTGGAGGCACAGATACGCAGTATTTT.

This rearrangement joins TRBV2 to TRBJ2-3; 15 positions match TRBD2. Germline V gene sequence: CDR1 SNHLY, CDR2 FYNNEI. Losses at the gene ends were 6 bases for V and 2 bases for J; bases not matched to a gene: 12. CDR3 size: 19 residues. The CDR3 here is CASRSSWTSGRVLTDTQYF. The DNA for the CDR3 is TGTGCCAGCAGATCCTCTTGGACTAGCGGGAGGGTCCTCACAGATACGCAGTATTTT.

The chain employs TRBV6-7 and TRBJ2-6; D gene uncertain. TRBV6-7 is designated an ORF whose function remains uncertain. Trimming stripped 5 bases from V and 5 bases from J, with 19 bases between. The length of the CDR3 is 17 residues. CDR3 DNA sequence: TGTGCCAGCAGTGCTGTCTATTTACAAAGTCGGGCCAACGTCCTGACTTTC. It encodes CASSAVYLQSRANVLTF.